The rows below give T cell receptor beta chains drawn from one sample of a study of cytomegalovirus exposure and HLA in healthy donors. The assay was immunoSEQ multiplex PCR, and TCRdb's table has in-frame clones only and misses some. The table shows 85,000 to 100,000 clones, with more than 60% occurring only once. Input material: PBMCs. The source is a man in his fifties or sixties in good health and CMV-seropositive. The CDR3 runs from the conserved cysteine through the conserved F or W. Each record gives: V gene, clone size, J gene, D gene, CDR3 DNA, CDR3 protein. The D gene is left open where the match is weak. The size entry is marked missing in some rows and otherwise reads once, few, many or a size class.

TRBV30,few,TRBJ1-5,TRBD1,TGTGCCTGGAGTGTGCTACAGGGGGCTAGTCAGCCCCAGCATTTT,CAWSVLQGASQPQHF
TRBV2,NA,TRBJ1-6,TRBD1,TGTGCCAGCACTCAGACAGGGGGCGATTCACCCCTCCACTTT,CASTQTGGDSPLHF
TRBV5-4,NA,TRBJ2-1,TRBD1,TGTGCCAGCAGCCGTGACAGGGGGCTCTACAATGAGCAGTTCTTC,CASSRDRGLYNEQFF
TRBV2,few,TRBJ2-1,TRBD1,TGTGCCAGCAGTTTGGGGACAGGCGGGGATGAGCAGTTCTTC,CASSLGTGGDEQFF
TRBV7-2,once,TRBJ1-2,NA,TGTGCCAGCAGCTTAGCCGGACAGATCCTCTATGGCTACACCTTC,CASSLAGQILYGYTF
TRBV4-3,NA,TRBJ2-5,TRBD2,TGCGCCAGCAGCCAAGAGTTACAAGCGGGGCTCCAAGAGACCCAGTACTTC,CASSQELQAGLQETQYF
TRBV6-4,few,TRBJ2-1,NA,TGTGCCAGCAGTGACTGGGCCGCAAACAATGAGCAGTTCTTC,CASSDWAANNEQFF
TRBV7-9,NA,TRBJ2-7,TRBD1,TGTGCCAGCAGCCCTCCGGACAGGGTAAGCGAGCAGTACTTC,CASSPPDRVSEQYF
TRBV5-6,NA,TRBJ2-2,TRBD2,TGTGCCAGCAGCCCCCTAGCGGCGGGAAACACCGGGGAGCTGTTTTTT,CASSPLAAGNTGELFF
TRBV5-6,NA,TRBJ1-5,TRBD1,TGTGCCAGCAGCCCGGGACAGGGACCTAGCAATCAGCCCCAGCATTTT,CASSPGQGPSNQPQHF
TRBV6-5,NA,TRBJ2-7,TRBD1,TGTGCCAGCAGTCGGGACAGGGGCTACGAGCAGTACTTC,CASSRDRGYEQYF
TRBV27,NA,TRBJ1-6,NA,TGTGCCAGCAGTCCGACGCTCGGTCGGGTCAGATCACCCCTCCACTTT,CASSPTLGRVRSPLHF
TRBV4-3,NA,TRBJ1-1,NA,TGCGCCAGCAGCCAAGGGATGGGGCTTGGCACTGAAGCTTTCTTT,CASSQGMGLGTEAFF
TRBV7-2,NA,TRBJ2-5,NA,TGTGCCAGCAGCCGCGGGGTGGGGGTAGAGACCCAGTACTTC,CASSRGVGVETQYF
TRBV19,NA,TRBJ1-1,NA,TGTGCCAGTAGTATAGGGAGTAACATGAACACTGAAGCTTTCTTT,CASSIGSNMNTEAFF
TRBV5-1,NA,TRBJ1-5,TRBD1,TGCGCCAGCAGCACGACAGGGGGTAGCAATCAGCCCCAGAATTTT,CASSTTGGSNQPQNF
TRBV4-3,NA,TRBJ2-5,TRBD2,TGCGCCAGCAGCCAAGATTTCGGCGGGGGGGCCGGAGAGACCCAGTACTTC,CASSQDFGGGAGETQYF
TRBV9,NA,TRBJ1-1,TRBD1,TGTGCCAGCAGCATGTGGACAGGGGAGAACACTGAAGCTTTCTTT,CASSMWTGENTEAFF
TRBV5-4,NA,TRBJ2-3,NA,TGTGCCAGCAGCTTAGCCTCTAGCACAGATACGCAGTATTTT,CASSLASSTDTQYF
TRBV5-5,NA,TRBJ2-5,NA,TGTGCCAGCAGCCCGCGACAACGAGCCGGGAGCCAAGAGACCCAGTACTTC,CASSPRQRAGSQETQYF
TRBV4-3,NA,TRBJ2-7,NA,TGCGCCAGCTCTCAAGATGACAGGAGGTCCTACGAGCAGTACTTC,CASSQDDRRSYEQYF
TRBV7-8,NA,TRBJ1-1,NA,TGTGCCAGCAGCTTAGCGCACTACACCTTGAACACTGAAGCTTTCTTT,CASSLAHYTLNTEAFF
TRBV27,once,TRBJ1-2,TRBD1,TGTGCCAGCAGTTTAACCGGGACAGGGTTTCGAGGCTACACCTTC,CASSLTGTGFRGYTF
TRBV9,NA,TRBJ2-5,NA,TGTGCCAGCGGAGAGGGAACAAGACAAGAGACCCAGTACTTC,CASGEGTRQETQYF
TRBV7-2,few,TRBJ2-1,NA,TGTGCCAGCAGCTTTGGCCAGGACAACAATGAGCAGTTCTTC,CASSFGQDNNEQFF
TRBV4-2,NA,TRBJ2-7,NA,TGTGCCAGCAGCCAAGGCGCTCTAGCGAACGAGCAGTACTTC,CASSQGALANEQYF
TRBV30,few,TRBJ1-1,NA,TGTGCCTGGAGTACCGGGCAGGGTGAAGCTTTCTTT,CAWSTGQGEAFF
TRBV9,NA,TRBJ2-1,TRBD2,TGTGCCAGCAGCCCTATACCGGGGGGGCCAGATGAGCAGTTCTTC,CASSPIPGGPDEQFF
TRBV2,NA,TRBJ1-6,NA,TGTGCCAGCAGGGCGGAGGGGTCACCCCTCCACTTT,CASRAEGSPLHF
TRBV6-1,NA,TRBJ2-3,NA,TGTGCCAGCAGTGTCCTTATCACAGATACGCAGTATTTT,CASSVLITDTQYF
TRBV30,NA,TRBJ2-3,TRBD2,TGTGCCTGGAGTGTACTAGCGGGGGCCACAGATACGCAGTATTTT,CAWSVLAGATDTQYF
TRBV5-1,NA,TRBJ1-1,NA,TGCGCCAGCAGCTTGGCTGGACAAGTGTCAACTGAAGCTTTCTTT,CASSLAGQVSTEAFF
TRBV7-3,NA,TRBJ1-1,NA,TGTGCCAGCAGCTTAACGGCGGGGGGGGGCACTGAAGCTTTCTTT,CASSLTAGGGTEAFF
TRBV18,few,TRBJ1-2,NA,TGTGCCAGCTCATCCCAGGGGTACACGGATGGCTACACCTTC,CASSSQGYTDGYTF
TRBV6-6,NA,TRBJ1-2,NA,TGTGCCAGCAGTTACTCCACTAACTATGGCTACACCTTC,CASSYSTNYGYTF
TRBV29-1,NA,TRBJ1-4,NA,TGCAGCGTCGCAGGGCGAAATGAAAAACTGTTTTTT,CSVAGRNEKLFF
TRBV4-2,few,TRBJ2-7,TRBD1,TGTGCCAGCAGCCAAGACACGGACAGGGTCGTTGTGCAGTACTTC,CASSQDTDRVVVQYF
TRBV6-1,NA,TRBJ1-6,TRBD1,TGTGCCAGCAGTGGCCAGGACAGGGCATTTCCACCCCTCCACTTT,CASSGQDRAFPPLHF
TRBV15,NA,TRBJ2-7,NA,TGTGCCACCAGCAGAGAAACTGTATTCTACGAGCAGTACTTC,CATSRETVFYEQYF